Listed here is a single T cell receptor beta chain. What it binds is not known. The trim removed 0 bases at V and 7 bases at J, leaving 4 bases unmatched. Germline loops: CDR1 SGHNT, CDR2 YENEEA. The CDR3 runs 14 residues. The PCR employed 60 Vbeta primers together with 13 Jbeta primers. Libraries were prepared by immunoSEQ multiplex PCR; TCRdb keeps only in-frame clonotypes and omits some of them. Of roughly 190,000 clones listed, over 70% are singletons. The data stem from a study of cytomegalovirus exposure and HLA in healthy donors. Study-wide points: Clonal expansion, a later analysis showed, was greater in HLA-associated TCR beta chains than in equally common others. Associated with HLA alleles at 0.05 false discovery rate in a later analysis were around 17,000 TCR beta sequences. The productive fraction for most TCR beta V segments was about 87% or about 30% in an earlier analysis.

The chain joins TRBV11-3 to TRBJ1-1, with 8 positions matching TRBD1. The sequencing input was PBMCs. The receptor was isolated from a man aged 40-55 years in good health and CMV-seropositive. CDR3 in amino acids: CASSLDAGGREAFF. DNA of the CDR3: TGTGCCAGCAGCTTAGATGCAGGGGGCCGTGAAGCTTTCTTT. Filled out from reference TRBV11-3 and TRBJ1-1, the complete variable domain reads EAGVVQSPRYKIIEKKQPVAFWCNPISGHNTLYWYLQNLGQGPELLIRYENEEAVDDSQLPKDRFSAERLKGVDSTLKIQPAELGDSAVYLCASSLDAGGREAFFGQGTRLTVV.